This entry is about one T cell receptor (beta chain). Time point noted: pre-treatment baseline. No patient had earlier systemic cancer treatment, concurrent immunosuppressants, or another active cancer. Method: immunoSEQ multiplex PCR; TCRdb's copy keeps in-frame clones and lacks some. The table includes around 6,500 clones, about nine tenths detected once. CDR3 length equals 11 residues. The germline gives CDR1 LNHDA, CDR2 SQIVND (reference sequence). V lost 11 bases and J 4 bases, leaving 10 bases between the germline ends. This sample was taken from a study of blood T cell dynamics during melanoma immunotherapy.

This chain links TRBV19 with TRBJ2-3; D is perhaps TRBD2 (5 bases). This TCR was sampled from a human donor with melanoma. Sequenced here: blood, sampled from a patient treated with checkpoint blockade. CDR3 region: CASLGADTQYF. In nucleotides, the CDR3 is TGTGCCTCACTCGGGGCAGATACGCAGTATTTT.